These 27 T cell receptor beta chains originate from one sample sequenced in a study of graft-versus-host responses after intestinal transplantation. The assay was immunoSEQ multiplex PCR, and TCRdb's table has in-frame clones only and misses some. The sample has about 110,000 clones, just over 90% seen once. Their antigens are not known. The sequencing here drew on unstimulated CD8+ T cells sorted from spleen or lymph node cells, taken before intestinal transplant. These TCRs come from a human donor who received an intestinal transplant.

The V and J genes are TRBV7-3 and TRBJ1-1, with D tentatively TRBD1 (6 bases). The CDR3 length is 15 residues. Germline loops: CDR1 SGHTA, CDR2 FQGTGA. The ends were cut back, 4 bases at V and 0 bases at J, with 12 bases in the middle. The DNA for the CDR3 is TGTGCCAGCAGCTACATAGGGGGATTGAACACTGAAGCTTTCTTT. Translated, it gives CASSYIGGLNTEAFF.

The chain combines TRBV13 with TRBJ2-1; 12 positions agree with TRBD2. The CDR3 is 16 amino acids. Trimming removed 2 bases from V and 2 bases from J; junction bases left unmatched: 1. CDR1 PRHDT and CDR2 FYEKMQ come from the germline V gene (reference sequence). CDR3 residues: CASSLLAGGPYNEQFF. CDR3 nucleotide sequence: TGTGCCAGCAGCTTACTAGCGGGAGGGCCCTACAATGAGCAGTTCTTC.

The chain has TRBV7-2 and TRBJ2-1; D remains ambiguous. The V end lost 3 bases, the J end lost 9 bases, and 9 bases lay between the germline ends. Per the germline V gene, CDR1 is SGHTA and CDR2 is FQGNSA. The CDR3 consists of 12 residues. CDR3 residues: CASSFLVAEQFF. The CDR3, as DNA: TGTGCCAGCAGCTTTCTAGTCGCTGAGCAGTTCTTC.

The V and J genes are TRBV7-8 and TRBJ2-1; D is ambiguous. In germline, CDR1 is SGHVS, CDR2 FQNEAQ. The CDR3 is 15 residues long. Trimming removed 2 bases from V and 8 bases from J, with 16 bases in between. CDR3 bases: TGTGCCAGCAGCTTACCCAGGCTACCGTCTGATGAGCAGTTCTTC. Translating it yields CASSLPRLPSDEQFF.

The chain recombines TRBV9 with TRBJ2-1; perhaps TRBD2 as D (5 bases). The CDR3 has 15 residues. The ends were cut back, 5 bases at V and 0 bases at J, with 12 bases in the middle. Germline assignment: CDR1 SGDLS and CDR2 YYNGEE. CDR3 nucleotides: TGTGCCAGCAGTGATAGCGCTAGCTCCTACAATGAGCAGTTCTTC. This codes for CASSDSASSYNEQFF.

This sequence joins TRBV7-6 and TRBJ2-2, with 9 bases that match TRBD1. The ends lost 1 base at V and 5 bases at J; junction bases unmatched: 11. CDR1 is SGHVS and CDR2 is FNYEAQ in the germline V gene. This CDR3 has 18 residues. CDR3 residues: CASSLVFLGQGSTGELFF. The CDR3 DNA follows: TGTGCCAGCAGCTTAGTGTTCTTGGGACAGGGAAGTACCGGGGAGCTGTTTTTT.

The genes are TRBV11-1 and TRBJ1-2; maybe TRBD1 (5 bases). Germline values: CDR1 SGHAT, CDR2 FQDESV (reference sequence). V lost 2 bases and J lost 0, with 10 bases in between. The CDR3 is 15 residues long. This chain's CDR3 is CASSLQQGSNYGYTF. The CDR3 DNA reads TGTGCCAGCAGCTTACAGCAGGGATCTAACTATGGCTACACCTTC. Together with reference TRBV11-1 and TRBJ1-2, the CDR3 gives the full variable domain: EAEVAQSPRYKITEKSQAVAFWCDPISGHATLYWYRQILGQGPELLVQFQDESVVDDSQLPKDRFSAERLKGVDSTLKIQPAELGDSAMYLCASSLQQGSNYGYTFGSGTRLTVV.

The V gene is TRBV7-9, the J gene TRBJ2-7, with D unresolved. V was clipped by 4 bases and J by 2 bases, with 3 bases between them. Germline V gene lookup returns CDR1 SEHNR and CDR2 FQNEAQ (reference sequence). The CDR3 consists of 11 residues. The CDR3 DNA follows: TGTGCCAGCAGCTCCGCCTACGAGCAGTACTTC. Protein: CASSSAYEQYF.

J is TRBJ1-1 and V is TRBV10-3; TRBD1 agrees at 8 bases. In germline, CDR1 is ENHRY, CDR2 SYGVKD. The CDR3 length is 18 residues. J was trimmed by 0 bases and V by 5 bases; bases with no gene match: 14. CDR3 sequence: CAISLPGQGNKMNTEAFF. The DNA for the CDR3 is TGTGCCATCAGTCTCCCCGGACAGGGTAATAAAATGAACACTGAAGCTTTCTTT.

This sequence joins TRBV10-1 and TRBJ2-3; D might be TRBD1 or TRBD2, each matching 6 bases. Germline V gene sequence: CDR1 WNHNN, CDR2 SYGVQD (reference sequence). Deletions cut 2 bases from V and 4 bases from J, with 13 bases between. CDR3 length: 15 residues. The CDR3 reads CASSEATRGADTQYF. The CDR3 nucleotides are TGCGCCAGCAGTGAGGCGACTAGGGGGGCAGATACGCAGTATTTT.

CDR3 coding DNA: TGTGCCAGCAGTTATGGGACCTACACTGAAGCTTTCTTT. This translates into CASSYGTYTEAFF. The rearrangement uses TRBV6-5 and TRBJ1-1, with a tentative D call TRBD1 (5 bases). Germline CDR1 and CDR2: MNHEY and SVGAGI. This CDR3 comprises 13 residues. With 3 bases removed from V and 3 bases from J, the gap between germline ends came to 8 bases.

This chain's CDR3 is CASISGANEQFF. The CDR3 DNA follows: TGTGCCAGCATTTCTGGGGCCAATGAGCAGTTCTTC. V gene TRBV5-4 combines with J gene TRBJ2-1; D perhaps matches TRBD1 (5 bases). CDR3 length: 12 residues. The germline V and J ends were trimmed by 6 bases and 6 bases, with 10 bases remaining between them. In germline, CDR1 is SGHNT, CDR2 YYREEE (reference sequence).

The chain uses TRBV23-1 and TRBJ2-3; 9 nucleotides match TRBD2. TRBV23-1 is an ORF for which the function is uncertain. The CDR3 consists of 15 residues. V lost 8 bases, J lost 0 bases, and 6 bases stayed unmatched. The CDR3 region is CASGLTSGSTDTQYF. CDR3 DNA: TGCGCCAGCGGGCTAACTAGCGGGAGCACAGATACGCAGTATTTT.

This chain joins TRBV4-1 and TRBJ2-7; 7 positions match TRBD2. Germline assignment: CDR1 MGHRA and CDR2 YSYEKL. With V trimmed by 5 bases and J by 4 bases, 11 bases remained unmatched. The length of the CDR3 is 15 residues. The CDR3 DNA follows: TGCGCCAGCAGCAGACAAGCGGGAACAGCTTACGAGCAGTACTTC. It yields the protein CASSRQAGTAYEQYF.

The chain is built from TRBV10-1 and TRBJ2-5; TRBD2 aligns across 13 bases. Germline trimming cut 6 bases from V and 1 base from J; bases unmatched to any gene: 17. The V gene's germline CDR1 is WNHNN and CDR2 SYGVQD (reference sequence). The CDR3 runs 20 residues. The CDR3 loop is CASSDSTSGRARGLQETQYF. The CDR3 nucleotides are TGCGCCAGCAGCGACTCAACTAGCGGGAGGGCCCGTGGGCTCCAAGAGACCCAGTACTTC.

The chain has TRBV28 and TRBJ2-7, with D perhaps TRBD1 (6 bases). Germline V CDR1 and CDR2: MDHEN, SYDVKM. The germline V and J ends were trimmed by 6 bases and 1 base, with 10 bases remaining between them. The CDR3 length is 13 residues. CDR3 coding DNA: TGTGCCAGCAGATTCCAGGGGTCCTACGAGCAGTACTTC. It is translated as CASRFQGSYEQYF.

As concerns this clone: The same CDR3 also results from other DNA sequences found in this sample. In DNA, the CDR3 is TGTGCCAGTAGTATTGGAAATCAGCCCCAGCATTTT. Residues: CASSIGNQPQHF. The chain joins TRBV19 to TRBJ1-5, with D unresolved. The CDR3 runs to 12 residues. In germline, CDR1 is LNHDA, CDR2 SQIVND (reference sequence). V was clipped by 3 bases and J by 4 bases, with 4 bases between them.

This sequence joins TRBV7-9 and TRBJ2-5; possible D gene TRBD2, 5 bases. The CDR3 has 14 residues. Germline values: CDR1 SEHNR, CDR2 FQNEAQ (reference sequence). V gave up 6 bases and J gave up 4 bases, with 15 bases separating them. The CDR3 region is CASRTTSQPETQYF. CDR3 DNA: TGTGCCAGCAGGACTACGAGCCAGCCAGAGACCCAGTACTTC.

The chain couples TRBV10-3 to TRBJ2-7; no definite D call. V was clipped by 3 bases and J by 2 bases, with 5 bases between them. Germline CDR1 reads ENHRY; CDR2 reads SYGVKD. This CDR3 is 12 amino acids long. The CDR3 DNA reads as TGTGCCATCAGTGATTGGACCTACGAGCAGTACTTC. It codes for CAISDWTYEQYF.

This chain uses TRBV15 with TRBJ1-2; 7 nucleotides align to TRBD1. This CDR3 contains 15 residues. The J segment lost 4 bases and the V segment lost 3 bases, leaving 8 bases of the junction unmatched. CDR1 and CDR2 from the germline V gene are LNHNV and YYDKDF (reference sequence). The CDR3 DNA follows: TGTGCCACCAGCAGGGACCGGGGACAGCCCTATGGCTACACCTTC. Translated: CATSRDRGQPYGYTF.

The chain couples TRBV5-6 to TRBJ2-1; D may be TRBD1 (6 bases). The V gene lost 9 bases and the J gene lost 3 bases, with 13 bases spanning the gap. Looked up from germline, CDR1 is SGHDT and CDR2 is YYEEEE. The CDR3 runs to 13 residues. CDR3 loop: CATSSDSYNEQFF. CDR3 DNA: TGTGCCACCTCATCGGACAGCTACAATGAGCAGTTCTTC.

Comment on this clone: One end of the junction does not line up with germline, which may come from a read error. J is TRBJ1-5 and V is TRBV7-6; the D gene is possibly TRBD1 (6 bases). This CDR3 spans 16 amino acids. Germline V gene lookup returns CDR1 SGHVS and CDR2 FNYEAQ. CDR3 DNA: TGTGCCAGCAGCCTAGCGGGACACTATAGCAATCAGCCCCAGCATTTT. Its protein is CASSLAGHYSNQPQHF.

The J gene is TRBJ2-7, the V gene TRBV27; D gene uncertain. The CDR3 length is 15 residues. CDR1 MNHEY and CDR2 SMNVEV come from the germline V gene (reference sequence). V gave up 4 bases and J gave up 5 bases, with 18 bases separating them. The chain's CDR3 is CASSSPGEAFDEQYF. The CDR3 DNA reads TGTGCCAGCAGTTCCCCCGGTGAGGCCTTCGACGAGCAGTACTTC.

To note about this clone: The sample carries other DNA sequences with the same CDR3. The chain uses TRBV7-9 and TRBJ2-7; D may be TRBD1 or TRBD2 (5 bases each). This CDR3 spans 12 amino acids. Germline CDR1 and CDR2: SEHNR and FQNEAQ (reference sequence). V lost 6 bases to trimming and J lost 4 bases, with 10 bases between them. The CDR3 DNA is TGTGCCAGCAGTCCTGGGGGATACGAGCAGTACTTC. It codes for CASSPGGYEQYF.

The rearrangement links TRBV2 to TRBJ2-7, with D possibly matching TRBD2 (5 bases). The CDR3 extends over 14 amino acids. With 10 bases removed from V and 2 bases from J, the gap between germline ends came to 18 bases. The germline V gene has CDR1 SNHLY and CDR2 FYNNEI. Here the CDR3 DNA reads TGTGCCATCGAGACGGAGGCAAAGCCCTACGAGCAGTACTTC. Translated, it gives CAIETEAKPYEQYF.

CDR3 nucleotide sequence: TGCGCCAGCAGCCCATACACAGGGTCCACTGAAGCTTTCTTT. Translating gives CASSPYTGSTEAFF. The chain couples TRBV10-1 to TRBJ1-1, with a weak D call TRBD1 (6 bases). The V end was cut by 6 bases, the J end by 4 bases, with 15 bases between. The CDR3 consists of 14 residues. Germline V gives CDR1 WNHNN, CDR2 SYGVQD (reference sequence).

The J gene is TRBJ2-3, the V gene TRBV16; 7 bases match TRBD1. The CDR3 extends over 15 amino acids. With V trimmed by 3 bases and J by 0 bases, 3 bases remained unmatched. The germline gives CDR1 KGHSY, CDR2 FQNENV. The CDR3 coding sequence is TGTGCCAGCAGCCAGGACAGGTCGAGCACAGATACGCAGTATTTT. This translates into CASSQDRSSTDTQYF.